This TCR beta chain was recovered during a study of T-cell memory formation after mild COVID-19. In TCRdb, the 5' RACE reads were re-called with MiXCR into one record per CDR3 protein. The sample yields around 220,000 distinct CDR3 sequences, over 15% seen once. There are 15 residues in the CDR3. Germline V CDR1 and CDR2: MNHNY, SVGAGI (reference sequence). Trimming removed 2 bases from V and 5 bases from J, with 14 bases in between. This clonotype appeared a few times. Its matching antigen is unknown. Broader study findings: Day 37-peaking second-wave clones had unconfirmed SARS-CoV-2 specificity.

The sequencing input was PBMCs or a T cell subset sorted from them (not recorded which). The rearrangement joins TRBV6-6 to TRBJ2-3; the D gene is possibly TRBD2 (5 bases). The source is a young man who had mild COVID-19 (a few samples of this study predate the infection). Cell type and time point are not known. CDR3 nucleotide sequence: TGTGCCAGCAGTTACAGGGCTAGCACCAGAGATACGCAGTATTTT. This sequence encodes CASSYRASTRDTQYF.